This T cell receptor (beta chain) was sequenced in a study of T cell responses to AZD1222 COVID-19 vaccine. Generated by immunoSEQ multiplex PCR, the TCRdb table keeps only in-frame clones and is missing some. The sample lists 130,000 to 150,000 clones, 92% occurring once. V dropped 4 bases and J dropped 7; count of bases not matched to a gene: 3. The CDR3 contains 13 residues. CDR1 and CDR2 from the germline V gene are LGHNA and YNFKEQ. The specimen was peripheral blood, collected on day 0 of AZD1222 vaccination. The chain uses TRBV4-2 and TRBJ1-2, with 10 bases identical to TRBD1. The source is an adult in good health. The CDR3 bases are TGTGCCAGCAGCCTGGGACAGGGGAGTGGCTACACCTTC. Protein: CASSLGQGSGYTF.